This T cell receptor (beta chain) was recovered during a study of PD-1 blockade in classical Hodgkin lymphoma. Study-wide results and limits: Baseline diversity in complete responders resembled that of newly diagnosed patients.

All the patients suffered relapse after autologous stem cell transplantation, and brentuximab vedotin exposure differed. The patients, who had relapsed/refractory classical Hodgkin lymphoma, achieved best responses of complete response, partial response or progressive disease. The germline CDR1 and CDR2 sequences are SNHLY and FYNNEI. CDR3 length: 15 amino acids. V dropped 6 bases and J dropped 10; count of bases not matched to a gene: 13. To note about this clone: Its antigen remains unknown.

Sequencing was performed with immunoSEQ multiplex PCR; in TCRdb, only in-frame clones are kept and a portion is missing. The data show 40,000 to 45,000 clones, around 78% seen once. The TCR originated in a human donor with classical Hodgkin lymphoma. Sequencing was performed on peripheral blood mononuclear cells (PBMCs), taken at baseline. The rearrangement uses TRBV2 and TRBJ2-3, with 10 bases fitting TRBD2. As DNA, the CDR3 is TGTGCCAGCAGCTATGAATCCGGGACTAGCGATGCGCAGTATTTT. It specifies CASSYESGTSDAQYF.